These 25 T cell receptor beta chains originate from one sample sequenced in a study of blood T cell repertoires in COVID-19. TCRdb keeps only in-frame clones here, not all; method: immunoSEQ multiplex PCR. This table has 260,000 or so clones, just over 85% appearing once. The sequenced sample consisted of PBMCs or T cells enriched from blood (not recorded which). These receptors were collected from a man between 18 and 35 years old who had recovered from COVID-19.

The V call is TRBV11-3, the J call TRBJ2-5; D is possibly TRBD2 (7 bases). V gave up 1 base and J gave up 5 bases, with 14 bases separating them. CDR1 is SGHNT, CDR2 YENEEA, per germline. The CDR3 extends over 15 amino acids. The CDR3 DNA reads TGTGCCAGCAGCTTAGGAGGGGGAGGGGTGGAGACCCAGTACTTC. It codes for CASSLGGGGVETQYF.

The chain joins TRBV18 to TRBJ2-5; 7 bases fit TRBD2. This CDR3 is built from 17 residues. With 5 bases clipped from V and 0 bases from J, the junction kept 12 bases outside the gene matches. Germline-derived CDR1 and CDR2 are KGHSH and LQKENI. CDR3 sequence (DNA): TGTGCCAGCTCATCTCAGGCGGGACTAAAATACCAAGAGACCCAGTACTTC. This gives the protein CASSSQAGLKYQETQYF.

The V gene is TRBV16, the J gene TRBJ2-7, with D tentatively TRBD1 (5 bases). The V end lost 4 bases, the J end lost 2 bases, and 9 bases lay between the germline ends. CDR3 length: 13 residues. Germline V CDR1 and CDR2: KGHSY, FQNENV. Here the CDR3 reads CASSLRQPYEQYF. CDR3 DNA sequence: TGTGCCAGCAGCCTACGACAGCCCTACGAGCAGTACTTC.

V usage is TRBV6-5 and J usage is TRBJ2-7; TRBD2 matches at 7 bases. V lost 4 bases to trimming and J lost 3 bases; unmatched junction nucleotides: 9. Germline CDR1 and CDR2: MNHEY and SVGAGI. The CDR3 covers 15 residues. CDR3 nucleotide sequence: TGTGCCAGCAGTTGGGCGGGGGAGTCTGGCTACGAGCAGTACTTC. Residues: CASSWAGESGYEQYF.

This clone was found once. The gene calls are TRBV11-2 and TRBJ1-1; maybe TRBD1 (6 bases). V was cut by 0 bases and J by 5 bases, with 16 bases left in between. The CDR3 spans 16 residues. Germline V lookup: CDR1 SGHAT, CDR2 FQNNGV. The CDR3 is CASSLDGGGGGTEAFF. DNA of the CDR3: TGTGCCAGCAGCTTAGATGGTGGCGGGGGCGGAACTGAAGCTTTCTTT. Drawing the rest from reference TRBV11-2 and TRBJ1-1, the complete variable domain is EAGVAQSPRYKIIEKRQSVAFWCNPISGHATLYWYQQILGQGPKLLIQFQNNGVVDDSQLPKDRFSAERLKGVDSTLKIQPAKLEDSAVYLCASSLDGGGGGTEAFFGQGTRLTVV.

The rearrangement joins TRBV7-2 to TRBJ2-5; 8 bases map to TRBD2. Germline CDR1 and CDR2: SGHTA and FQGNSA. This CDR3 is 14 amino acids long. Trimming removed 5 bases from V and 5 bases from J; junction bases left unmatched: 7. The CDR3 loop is CASSRGGAGETQYF. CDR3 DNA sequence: TGTGCCAGCAGCCGGGGGGGGGCCGGCGAGACCCAGTACTTC.

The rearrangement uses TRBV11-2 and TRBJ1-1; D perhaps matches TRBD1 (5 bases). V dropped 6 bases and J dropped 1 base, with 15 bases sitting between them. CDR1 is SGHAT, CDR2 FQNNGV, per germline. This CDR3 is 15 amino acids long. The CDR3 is CASRLPGRKNTEAFF. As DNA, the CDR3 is TGTGCCAGCAGGCTCCCAGGGCGTAAGAACACTGAAGCTTTCTTT.

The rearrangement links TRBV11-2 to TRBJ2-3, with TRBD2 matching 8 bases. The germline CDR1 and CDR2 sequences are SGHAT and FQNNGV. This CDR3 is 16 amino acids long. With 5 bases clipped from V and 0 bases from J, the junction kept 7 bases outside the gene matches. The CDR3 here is CASSVSGRSSTDTQYF. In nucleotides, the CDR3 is TGTGCCAGCAGCGTAAGCGGGAGATCTAGCACAGATACGCAGTATTTT.

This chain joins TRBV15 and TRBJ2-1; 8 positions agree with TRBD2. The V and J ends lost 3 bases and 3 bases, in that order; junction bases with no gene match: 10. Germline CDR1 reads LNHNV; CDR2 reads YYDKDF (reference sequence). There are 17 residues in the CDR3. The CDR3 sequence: CATSSAINGGVYNEQFF. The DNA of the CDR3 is TGTGCCACCAGCAGCGCTATCAACGGGGGGGTCTACAATGAGCAGTTCTTC.

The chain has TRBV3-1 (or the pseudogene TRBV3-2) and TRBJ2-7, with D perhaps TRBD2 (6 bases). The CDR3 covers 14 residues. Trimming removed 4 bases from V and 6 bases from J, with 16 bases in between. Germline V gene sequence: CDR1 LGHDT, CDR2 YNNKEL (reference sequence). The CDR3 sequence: CASSLGGDRREQYF. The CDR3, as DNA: TGTGCCAGCAGCCTAGGAGGGGATCGGCGCGAGCAGTACTTC.

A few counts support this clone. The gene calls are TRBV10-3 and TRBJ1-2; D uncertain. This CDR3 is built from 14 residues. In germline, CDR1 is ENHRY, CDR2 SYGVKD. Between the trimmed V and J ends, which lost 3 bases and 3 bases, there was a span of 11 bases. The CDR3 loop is CAISEGSFDYGYTF. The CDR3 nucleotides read TGTGCCATCAGTGAAGGTAGCTTTGACTATGGCTACACCTTC.

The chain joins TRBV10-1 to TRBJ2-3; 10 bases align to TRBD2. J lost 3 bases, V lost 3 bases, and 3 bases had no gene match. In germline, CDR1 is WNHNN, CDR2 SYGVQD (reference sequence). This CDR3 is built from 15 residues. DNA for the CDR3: TGCGCCAGCAGTGATTCTAGCGGGGGAACAGATACGCAGTATTTT. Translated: CASSDSSGGTDTQYF.

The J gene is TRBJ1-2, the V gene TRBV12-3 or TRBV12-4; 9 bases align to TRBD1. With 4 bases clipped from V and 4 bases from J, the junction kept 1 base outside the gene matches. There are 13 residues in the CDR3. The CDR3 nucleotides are TGTGCCAGCAGTTGGGACAGGGTCTATGGCTACACCTTC. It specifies CASSWDRVYGYTF.

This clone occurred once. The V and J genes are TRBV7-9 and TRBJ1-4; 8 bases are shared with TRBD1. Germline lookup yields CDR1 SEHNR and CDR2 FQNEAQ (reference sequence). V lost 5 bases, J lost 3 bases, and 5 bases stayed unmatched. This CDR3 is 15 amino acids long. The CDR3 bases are TGTGCCAGCAGCCACAGGGGGGATGCTAATGAAAAACTGTTTTTT. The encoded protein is CASSHRGDANEKLFF.

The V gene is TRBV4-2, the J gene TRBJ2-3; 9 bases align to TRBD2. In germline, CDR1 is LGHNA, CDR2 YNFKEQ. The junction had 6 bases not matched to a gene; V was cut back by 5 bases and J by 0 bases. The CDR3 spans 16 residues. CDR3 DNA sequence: TGTGCCAGCAGCGTTGGGACTAGCTCTAGCACAGATACGCAGTATTTT. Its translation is CASSVGTSSSTDTQYF.

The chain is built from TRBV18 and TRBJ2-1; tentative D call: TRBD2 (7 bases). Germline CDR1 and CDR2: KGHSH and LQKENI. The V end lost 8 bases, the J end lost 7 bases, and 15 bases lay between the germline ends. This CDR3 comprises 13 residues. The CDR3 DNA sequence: TGTGCCAGCGCGACGGGGAGGGGGAATGAGCAGTTCTTC. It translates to CASATGRGNEQFF.

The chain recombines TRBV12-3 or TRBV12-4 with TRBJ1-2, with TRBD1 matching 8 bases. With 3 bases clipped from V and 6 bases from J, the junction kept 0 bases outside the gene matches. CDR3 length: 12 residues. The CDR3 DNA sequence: TGTGCCAGCAGTTTCAGGGGGCATGGCTACACCTTC. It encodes CASSFRGHGYTF.

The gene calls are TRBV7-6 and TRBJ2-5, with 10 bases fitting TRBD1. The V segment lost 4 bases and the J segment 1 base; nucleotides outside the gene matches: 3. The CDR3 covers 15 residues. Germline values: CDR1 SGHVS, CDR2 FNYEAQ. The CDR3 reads CASSSGQGVQETQYF. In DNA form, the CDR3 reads TGTGCCAGCAGCTCCGGACAGGGGGTCCAAGAGACCCAGTACTTC.

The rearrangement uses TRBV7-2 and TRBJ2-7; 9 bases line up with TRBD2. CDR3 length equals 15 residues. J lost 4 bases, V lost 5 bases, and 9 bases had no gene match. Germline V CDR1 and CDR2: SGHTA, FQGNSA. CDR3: CASSLQSSGEYEQYF. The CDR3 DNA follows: TGTGCCAGCAGCCTCCAATCTAGCGGGGAATACGAGCAGTACTTC.

DNA for the CDR3: TGTGCCAGCAGCCCAGGTGGACATATGAACACTGAAGCTTTCTTT. This translates into CASSPGGHMNTEAFF. The V and J genes are TRBV9 and TRBJ1-1, with D possibly TRBD1 on 5 matching bases. Trimming took 4 bases from V and 0 from J, leaving 13 bases between them. The CDR3 consists of 15 residues. CDR1 and CDR2 (germline): SGDLS, YYNGEE. Full variable domain (missing parts from reference TRBV9 and TRBJ1-1): DSGVTQTPKHLITATGQRVTLRCSPRSGDLSVYWYQQSLDQGLQFLIQYYNGEERAKGNILERFSAQQFPDLHSELNLSSLELGDSALYFCASSPGGHMNTEAFFGQGTRLTVV.

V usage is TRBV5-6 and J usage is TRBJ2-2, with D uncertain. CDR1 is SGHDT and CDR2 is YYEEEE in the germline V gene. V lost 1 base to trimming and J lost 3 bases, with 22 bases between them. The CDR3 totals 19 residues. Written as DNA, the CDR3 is TGTGCCAGCAGCTTGCCCCTACCCAGTCCGCCACGGGACACCGGGGAGCTGTTTTTT. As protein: CASSLPLPSPPRDTGELFF.

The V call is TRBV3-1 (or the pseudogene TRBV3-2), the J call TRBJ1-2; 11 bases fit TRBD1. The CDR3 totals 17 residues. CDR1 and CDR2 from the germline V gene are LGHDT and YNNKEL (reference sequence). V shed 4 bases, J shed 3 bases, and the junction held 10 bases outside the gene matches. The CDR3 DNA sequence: TGTGCCAGCAGCCCGCTTGGGACAGGGGGTATAGACTATGGCTACACCTTC. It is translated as CASSPLGTGGIDYGYTF.

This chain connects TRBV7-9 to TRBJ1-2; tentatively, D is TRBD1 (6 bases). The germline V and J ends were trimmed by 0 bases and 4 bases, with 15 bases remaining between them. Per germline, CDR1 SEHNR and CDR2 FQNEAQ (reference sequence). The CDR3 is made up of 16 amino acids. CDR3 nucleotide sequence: TGTGCCAGCAGCTTAGCGGGAACCGGACAGCTCTATGGCTACACCTTC. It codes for CASSLAGTGQLYGYTF.

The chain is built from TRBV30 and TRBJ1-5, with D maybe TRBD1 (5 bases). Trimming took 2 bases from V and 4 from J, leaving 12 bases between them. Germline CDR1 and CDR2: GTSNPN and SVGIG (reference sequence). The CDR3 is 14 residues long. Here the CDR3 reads CAWSPTGGNQPQHF. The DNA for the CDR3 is TGTGCCTGGAGTCCGACGGGGGGAAATCAGCCCCAGCATTTT.

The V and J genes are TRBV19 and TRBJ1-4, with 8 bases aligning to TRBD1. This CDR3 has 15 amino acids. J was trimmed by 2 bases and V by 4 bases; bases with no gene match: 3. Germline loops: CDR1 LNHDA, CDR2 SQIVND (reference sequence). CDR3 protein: CASSRTGTTNEKLFF. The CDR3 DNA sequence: TGTGCCAGTAGTAGGACAGGGACGACTAATGAAAAACTGTTTTTT.